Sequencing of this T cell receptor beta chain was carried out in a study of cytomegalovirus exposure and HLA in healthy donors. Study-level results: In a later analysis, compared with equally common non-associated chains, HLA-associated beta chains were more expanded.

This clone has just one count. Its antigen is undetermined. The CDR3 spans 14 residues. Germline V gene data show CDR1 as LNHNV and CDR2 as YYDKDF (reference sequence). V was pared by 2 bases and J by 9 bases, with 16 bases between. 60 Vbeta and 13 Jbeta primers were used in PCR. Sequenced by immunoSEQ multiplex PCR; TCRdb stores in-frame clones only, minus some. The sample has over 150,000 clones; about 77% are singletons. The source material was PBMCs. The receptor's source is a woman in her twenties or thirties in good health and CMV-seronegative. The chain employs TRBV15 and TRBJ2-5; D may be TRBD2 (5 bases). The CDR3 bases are TGTGCCACCAGCAGATCGGGCGGCGGGTCGCCCCAGTACTTC. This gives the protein CATSRSGGGSPQYF.